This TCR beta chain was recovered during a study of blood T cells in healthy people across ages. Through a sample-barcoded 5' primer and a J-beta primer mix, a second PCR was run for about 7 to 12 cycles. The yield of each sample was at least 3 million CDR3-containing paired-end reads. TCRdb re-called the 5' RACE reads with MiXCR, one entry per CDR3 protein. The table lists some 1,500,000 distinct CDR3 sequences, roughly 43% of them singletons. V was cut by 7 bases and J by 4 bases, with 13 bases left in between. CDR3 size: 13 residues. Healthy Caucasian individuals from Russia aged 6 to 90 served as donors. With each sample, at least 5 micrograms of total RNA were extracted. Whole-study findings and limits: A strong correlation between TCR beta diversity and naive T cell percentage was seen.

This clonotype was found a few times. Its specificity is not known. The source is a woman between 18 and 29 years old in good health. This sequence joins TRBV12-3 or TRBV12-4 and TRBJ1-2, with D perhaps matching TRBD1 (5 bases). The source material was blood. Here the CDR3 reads CASKAREGYGYTF. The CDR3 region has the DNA TGTGCCAGCAAAGCCAGGGAGGGCTATGGCTACACCTTC.